The sequence of this T cell receptor beta chain was determined in a study of vaccination and CD4 T cells after COVID-19. Turning to the study itself: Participants received two doses of either BNT162b2 or mRNA-1273 vaccine. From HCoV-229E, HCoV-OC43, HCoV-NL63 and SARS-CoV-2, overlapping spike peptides were used to stimulate the cells.

Comment on this clonotype: The antigen is unknown.

The Oncomine TCR Beta short-read assay was applied to DNA of cultured CD4+ T cells. TCRdb reanalysed the PCR reads using MiXCR and keeps one entry per CDR3 protein. The data show roughly 20,000 distinct CDR3 sequences, with about 43% seen just once and approximately 2.9% held by the top ten. Documented treatment: approximately 9-day PBMC culture with coronavirus spike peptide pools or control peptides (ViraFEST assay). PBMCs were cultured at around 2 million per well with roughly 10 IU/ml IL-2 and around 10 ug/ml peptide pools. Notes on the study in general: No early post-infection timepoints were studied, and convalescent patients studied were relatively few.

The sample in question was CD4+ T cells from blood, cultured in vitro, obtained after SARS-CoV-2 vaccination. This receptor was obtained from a human donor who had recovered from COVID-19.

The CDR3 DNA sequence: TGTGCCAGCAGGGTCCGGGACATCTACACCGGGGAGCTGTTTTTT. Protein sequence: CASRVRDIYTGELFF. The rearrangement links TRBV2 to TRBJ2-2, with D tentatively TRBD1 (6 bases). This CDR3 spans 15 amino acids. Germline lookup yields CDR1 SNHLY and CDR2 FYNNEI. Trimming left V 6 bases short and J 3 bases short, with 14 bases between.